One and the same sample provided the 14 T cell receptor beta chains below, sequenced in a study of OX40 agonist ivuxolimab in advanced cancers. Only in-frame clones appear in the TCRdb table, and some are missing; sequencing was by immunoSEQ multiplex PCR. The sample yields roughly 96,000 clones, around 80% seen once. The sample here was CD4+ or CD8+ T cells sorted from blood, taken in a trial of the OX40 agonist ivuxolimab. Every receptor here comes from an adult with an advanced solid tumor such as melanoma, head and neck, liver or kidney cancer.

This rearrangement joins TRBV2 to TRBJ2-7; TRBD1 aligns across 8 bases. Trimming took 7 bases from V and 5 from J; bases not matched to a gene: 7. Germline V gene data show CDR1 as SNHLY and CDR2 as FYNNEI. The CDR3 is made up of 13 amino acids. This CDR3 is CASIGQGRHEQYF. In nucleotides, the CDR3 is TGTGCCAGCATAGGACAGGGTCGCCACGAGCAGTACTTC. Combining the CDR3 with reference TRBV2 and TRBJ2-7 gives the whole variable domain EPEVTQTPSHQVTQMGQEVILRCVPISNHLYFYWYRQILGQKVEFLVSFYNNEISEKSEIFDDQFSVERPDGSNFTLKIRSTKLEDSAMYFCASIGQGRHEQYFGPGTRLTVT.

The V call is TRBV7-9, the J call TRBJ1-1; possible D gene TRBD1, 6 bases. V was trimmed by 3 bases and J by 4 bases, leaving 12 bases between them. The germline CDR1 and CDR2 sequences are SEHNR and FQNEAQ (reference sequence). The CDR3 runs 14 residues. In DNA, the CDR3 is TGTGCCAGCAGCTTTTACAGGGACGGCACTGAAGCTTTCTTT. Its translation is CASSFYRDGTEAFF. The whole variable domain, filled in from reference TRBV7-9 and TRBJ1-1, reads DTGVSQNPRHKITKRGQNVTFRCDPISEHNRLYWYRQTLGQGPEFLTYFQNEAQLEKSRLLSDRFSAERPKGSFSTLEIQRTEQGDSAMYLCASSFYRDGTEAFFGQGTRLTVV.

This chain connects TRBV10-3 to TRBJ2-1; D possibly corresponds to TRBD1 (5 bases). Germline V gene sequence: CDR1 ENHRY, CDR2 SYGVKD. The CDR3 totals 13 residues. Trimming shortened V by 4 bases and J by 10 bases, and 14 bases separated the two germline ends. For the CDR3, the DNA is TGTGCCATCAGTGCGACAGAGGTTGGGGAGCAGTTCTTC. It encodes CAISATEVGEQFF.

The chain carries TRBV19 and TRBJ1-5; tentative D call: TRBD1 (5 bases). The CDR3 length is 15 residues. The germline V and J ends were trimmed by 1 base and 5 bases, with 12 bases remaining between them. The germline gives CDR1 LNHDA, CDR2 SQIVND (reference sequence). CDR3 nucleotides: TGTGCCAGTAGTATAGGGGGGAATGGGGATCAGCCCCAGCATTTT. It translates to CASSIGGNGDQPQHF.

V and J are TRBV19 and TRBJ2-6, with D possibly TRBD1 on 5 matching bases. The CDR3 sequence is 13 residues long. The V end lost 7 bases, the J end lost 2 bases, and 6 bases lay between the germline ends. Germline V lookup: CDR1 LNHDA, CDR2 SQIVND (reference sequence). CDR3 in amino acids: CASKGAGANVLTF. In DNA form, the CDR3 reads TGTGCCAGTAAAGGGGCTGGGGCCAACGTCCTGACTTTC.

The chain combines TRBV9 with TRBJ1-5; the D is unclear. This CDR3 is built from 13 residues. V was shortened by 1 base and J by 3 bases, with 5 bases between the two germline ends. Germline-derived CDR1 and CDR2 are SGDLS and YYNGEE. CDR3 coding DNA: TGTGCCAGCAGCGTAAGTCTCAATCAGCCCCAGCATTTT. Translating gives CASSVSLNQPQHF.

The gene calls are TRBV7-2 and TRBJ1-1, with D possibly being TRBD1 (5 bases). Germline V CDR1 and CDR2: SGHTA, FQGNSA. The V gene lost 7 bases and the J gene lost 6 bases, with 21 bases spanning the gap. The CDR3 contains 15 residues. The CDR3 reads CASTNLGGAHAEAFF. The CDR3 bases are TGTGCCAGCACCAACCTGGGTGGGGCGCATGCTGAAGCTTTCTTT.

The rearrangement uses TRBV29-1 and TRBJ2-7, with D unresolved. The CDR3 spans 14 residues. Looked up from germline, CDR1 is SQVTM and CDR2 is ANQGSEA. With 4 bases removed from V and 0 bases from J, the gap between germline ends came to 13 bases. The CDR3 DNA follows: TGCAGCGTTGTAGGCCAGATTAACTCCTACGAGCAGTACTTC. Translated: CSVVGQINSYEQYF.

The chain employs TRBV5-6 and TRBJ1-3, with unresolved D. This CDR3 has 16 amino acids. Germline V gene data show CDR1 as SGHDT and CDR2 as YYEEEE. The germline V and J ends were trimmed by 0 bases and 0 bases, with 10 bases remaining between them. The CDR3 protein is CASSLVQASSGNTIYF. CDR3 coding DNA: TGTGCCAGCAGCTTGGTTCAGGCAAGCTCTGGAAACACCATATATTTT.

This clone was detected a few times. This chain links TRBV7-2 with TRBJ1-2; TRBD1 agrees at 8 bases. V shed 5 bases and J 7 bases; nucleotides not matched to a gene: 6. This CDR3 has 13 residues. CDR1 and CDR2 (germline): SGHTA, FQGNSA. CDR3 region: CASSPDRGGGYTF. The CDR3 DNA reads TGTGCCAGCAGCCCCGACAGGGGTGGTGGCTACACCTTC.

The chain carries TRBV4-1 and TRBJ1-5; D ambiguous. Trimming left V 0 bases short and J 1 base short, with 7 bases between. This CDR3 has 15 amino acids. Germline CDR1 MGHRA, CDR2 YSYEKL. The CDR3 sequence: CASSQDPWSNQPQHF. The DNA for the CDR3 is TGCGCCAGCAGCCAAGATCCATGGAGCAATCAGCCCCAGCATTTT.

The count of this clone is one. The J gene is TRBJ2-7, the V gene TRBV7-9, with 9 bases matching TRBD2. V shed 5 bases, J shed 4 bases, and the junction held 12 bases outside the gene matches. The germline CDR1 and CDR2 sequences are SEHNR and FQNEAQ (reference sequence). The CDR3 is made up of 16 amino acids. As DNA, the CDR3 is TGTGCCAGCAGCCCTCCTTTGCGGGAGGGCCCTTACGAGCAGTACTTC. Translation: CASSPPLREGPYEQYF. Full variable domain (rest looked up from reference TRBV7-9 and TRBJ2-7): DTGVSQNPRHKITKRGQNVTFRCDPISEHNRLYWYRQTLGQGPEFLTYFQNEAQLEKSRLLSDRFSAERPKGSFSTLEIQRTEQGDSAMYLCASSPPLREGPYEQYFGPGTRLTVT.

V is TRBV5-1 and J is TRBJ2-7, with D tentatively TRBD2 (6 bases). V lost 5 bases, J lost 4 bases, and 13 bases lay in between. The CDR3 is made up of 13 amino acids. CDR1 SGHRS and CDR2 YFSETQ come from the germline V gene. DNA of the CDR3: TGCGCCAGCAGTGGCGGGGTTCTATACGAGCAGTACTTC. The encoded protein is CASSGGVLYEQYF.

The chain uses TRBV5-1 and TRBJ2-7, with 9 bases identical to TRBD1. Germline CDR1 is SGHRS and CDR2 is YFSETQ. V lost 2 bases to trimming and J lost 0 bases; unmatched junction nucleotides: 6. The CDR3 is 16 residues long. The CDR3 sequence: CASSLDGTGRSYEQYF. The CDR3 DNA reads TGCGCCAGCAGCTTAGACGGGACAGGGCGCTCCTACGAGCAGTACTTC.